Listed below are T cell receptor beta chains from one sample, sequenced in a study of blood T cells in healthy people across ages. TCRdb passed the 5' RACE reads through MiXCR, listing each CDR3 protein once. Of approximately 350,000 distinct CDR3 sequences in the sample, about 55% were seen once. Sequencing input: blood. Receptors originate from a man in his fifties or sixties in good health. Both conserved end residues are part of each CDR3. Each record gives: J gene, clone size, D gene, V gene, CDR3 DNA, CDR3 protein. The D gene is left open where the match is weak. Rows give clone size only sometimes, using once, few, many, or a class for an expanded clone.

J: TRBJ1-1; size: -; D: -; V: TRBV7-2; DNA: TGTGCCAGCAGCGTTAGTCTGGGGGCCACGGGGACTGAAGCTTTCTTT; CDR3: CASSVSLGATGTEAFF
J: TRBJ2-1; size: few; D: -; V: TRBV14; DNA: TGTGCCAGCAGCCTAAGCACCGCTGAGCAGTTCTTC; CDR3: CASSLSTAEQFF
J: TRBJ1-1; size: -; D: -; V: TRBV4-3; DNA: TGCGCCAGCAGCCAAGATCCGGGGGTGGGAGACACTGAAGCTTTCTTT; CDR3: CASSQDPGVGDTEAFF
J: TRBJ2-7; size: -; D: -; V: TRBV29-1; DNA: TGCAGCGTGGGGGACGGCTACGAGCAGTACTTC; CDR3: CSVGDGYEQYF
J: TRBJ1-5; size: -; D: -; V: TRBV27; DNA: TGTGCCAGCAGTTTATGGGGGGAGGGTCAGCCCCAGCATTTT; CDR3: CASSLWGEGQPQHF
J: TRBJ1-6; size: -; D: TRBD1; V: TRBV20-1; DNA: TGCAGTGCCGCTAAGACAGGGGCCAATTCACCCCTCCACTTT; CDR3: CSAAKTGANSPLHF
J: TRBJ2-7; size: -; D: -; V: TRBV20-1; DNA: TGCAGTGCAACGGCTCCTCCAGGACATTACGAGCAGTACTTC; CDR3: CSATAPPGHYEQYF
J: TRBJ2-4; size: many; D: TRBD1; V: TRBV5-6; DNA: TGTGCCAGCACTTCATTTCGGCAGGGGGTGAACATTCAGTACTTC; CDR3: CASTSFRQGVNIQYF
J: TRBJ1-4; size: -; D: -; V: TRBV4-3; DNA: TGCGCCAGCAGCCAAAATCTGGCAACTAATGAAAAACTGTTTTTT; CDR3: CASSQNLATNEKLFF
J: TRBJ2-7; size: few; D: TRBD2; V: TRBV7-2; DNA: TGTGCCAGCAGCGTTGGGGGACTATTCCTCTACGAGCAGTACTTC; CDR3: CASSVGGLFLYEQYF
J: TRBJ2-7; size: -; D: -; V: TRBV2; DNA: TGCGCCAGCAGTCCATCCCCGTACAATGAGCAGTACTTC; CDR3: CASSPSPYNEQYF
J: TRBJ2-2; size: -; D: -; V: TRBV29-1; DNA: TGCAGTACGGGACCGGCGAACACCGGGGAGCTGTTTTTT; CDR3: CSTGPANTGELFF
J: TRBJ2-1; size: -; D: -; V: TRBV25-1; DNA: TGTGCCAGCAGTCCGGGCTATGAGCAGTTCTTC; CDR3: CASSPGYEQFF
J: TRBJ2-7; size: -; D: TRBD2; V: TRBV20-1; DNA: TGCAGTGCTTCGGGACTAGCGTTTCACGAGCAGTACTTC; CDR3: CSASGLAFHEQYF
J: TRBJ2-5; size: -; D: -; V: TRBV9; DNA: TGTGCCAGCAGCGTTCAGGCCTTGGGGGAGCAGTACTTC; CDR3: CASSVQALGEQYF
J: TRBJ1-6; size: -; D: -; V: TRBV7-9; DNA: TGTGCCAGCAGCTTAGGGACAGATAATTCACCCCTCCACTTT; CDR3: CASSLGTDNSPLHF
J: TRBJ1-2; size: -; D: -; V: TRBV6-6; DNA: TGTGCCAGCAGTTACGAGGGAATTAACTATGGCTACACCTTC; CDR3: CASSYEGINYGYTF
J: TRBJ1-4; size: few; D: -; V: TRBV28; DNA: TGTGCCAGCAGTCCAACAGGGTGGGCAACTAATGAAAAACTGTTTTTT; CDR3: CASSPTGWATNEKLFF
J: TRBJ2-7; size: -; D: TRBD2; V: TRBV14; DNA: TGTGCCAGCAGCCAAGTTTCCGGGAGGGCGTACGAGCAGTACTTC; CDR3: CASSQVSGRAYEQYF
J: TRBJ1-2; size: -; D: -; V: TRBV7-2; DNA: TGTGCCAGCAGCTTAGCGCACCGGACCGGCTACACCTTC; CDR3: CASSLAHRTGYTF
J: TRBJ1-2; size: few; D: -; V: TRBV6-5; DNA: TGTGCCACTCGACAGACTAACTATGGCTACACCTTC; CDR3: CATRQTNYGYTF
J: TRBJ2-3; size: -; D: -; V: TRBV29-1; DNA: TGCAGCGTTGAGGCAAGAGGCCCCACAGATACGCAGTATTTT; CDR3: CSVEARGPTDTQYF
J: TRBJ1-2; size: -; D: TRBD1; V: TRBV20-1; DNA: TGCAGTGCTAGAGATGTTGGGACAGGCTATGGCTACACCTTC; CDR3: CSARDVGTGYGYTF
J: TRBJ2-5; size: -; D: -; V: TRBV6-2/TRBV6-3; DNA: TGTGCCAGCAGAGGGACATACGAGACCCAGTACTTC; CDR3: CASRGTYETQYF
J: TRBJ1-2; size: -; D: TRBD1; V: TRBV20-1; DNA: TGCAGTGCGTCTCGGAGGCAGGGGGCTGGTGGCTACACCTTC; CDR3: CSASRRQGAGGYTF
J: TRBJ2-3; size: once; D: TRBD2; V: TRBV20-1; DNA: TGCAGTGCTAGAGATGGGACTAGCGGGAAATATACGCAGTATTTT; CDR3: CSARDGTSGKYTQYF
J: TRBJ1-1; size: once; D: -; V: TRBV20-1; DNA: TGCAGTGCCCCACGGACGAACACTGAAGCTTTCTTT; CDR3: CSAPRTNTEAFF
J: TRBJ2-3; size: -; D: -; V: TRBV12-3/TRBV12-4; DNA: TGTGCCAGCAGTTTTGCGGGCTCCCCCAGCACAGATACGCAGTATTTT; CDR3: CASSFAGSPSTDTQYF
J: TRBJ2-5; size: -; D: TRBD1; V: TRBV20-1; DNA: TGCAGTGCCCCGTCAGGGGGAGCTTCCGGGGAGACCCAGTACTTC; CDR3: CSAPSGGASGETQYF
J: TRBJ1-2; size: -; D: -; V: TRBV20-1; DNA: TGCAGTGCTAGAGCCAACAGGGCGGAAGGCTACACCTTC; CDR3: CSARANRAEGYTF
J: TRBJ2-1; size: few; D: TRBD1; V: TRBV4-2; DNA: TGTGCCAGTAGCCAAGTCCGGGACAGGGTCTACAATGAGCAGTTCTTC; CDR3: CASSQVRDRVYNEQFF
J: TRBJ2-3; size: -; D: -; V: TRBV29-1; DNA: TGCAGCGTTGCGGAGGGGCTTAGCACAGATACGCAGTATTTT; CDR3: CSVAEGLSTDTQYF
J: TRBJ1-2; size: -; D: -; V: TRBV6-2/TRBV6-3; DNA: TGTGCCAGCAGTTACGGTCAGGCGACTCACTATGGCTACACCTTC; CDR3: CASSYGQATHYGYTF
J: TRBJ2-1; size: -; D: TRBD2; V: TRBV11-2; DNA: TGTGCCAGCAGCTTGGGACTAGCACGCGATGAGCAGTTCTTC; CDR3: CASSLGLARDEQFF
J: TRBJ2-7; size: -; D: -; V: TRBV5-1; DNA: TGCGCCAGCAGCCAATCCGGGACGGGGACCTACGAGCAGTACTTC; CDR3: CASSQSGTGTYEQYF
J: TRBJ1-2; size: few; D: -; V: TRBV28; DNA: TGTGCCAGCAGTGCGGACTATGGCTACACCTTC; CDR3: CASSADYGYTF
J: TRBJ2-7; size: -; D: -; V: TRBV5-1; DNA: TGCGCCAGCAGCTCAGACAGGAACCTCTACGAGCAGTACTTC; CDR3: CASSSDRNLYEQYF
J: TRBJ1-2; size: -; D: -; V: TRBV6-6; DNA: TGTGCCAGCAGTGGAATCCACCGAGATGGCTACACCTTC; CDR3: CASSGIHRDGYTF
J: TRBJ2-7; size: -; D: -; V: TRBV7-3; DNA: TGTGCCAGCAGCCCGATCGGCCTAGACTCCTACGAGCAGTACTTC; CDR3: CASSPIGLDSYEQYF
J: TRBJ1-2; size: -; D: -; V: TRBV15; DNA: TGTGCCACCGGACGGACAACTGGGGGCTACACCTTC; CDR3: CATGRTTGGYTF
J: TRBJ2-1; size: once; D: TRBD2; V: TRBV30; DNA: TGTGCCTGGAGTGCGCTAGCGGGAGGGAATGAGCAGTTCTTC; CDR3: CAWSALAGGNEQFF
J: TRBJ2-7; size: many; D: -; V: TRBV11-1; DNA: TGTGCCAGCAGCTTGTTTGAAGGTTCCCTCAACGAGCAGTACTTC; CDR3: CASSLFEGSLNEQYF
J: TRBJ2-7; size: -; D: TRBD1; V: TRBV29-1; DNA: TGCAGCGTTCGACAGGGGGCGGGATACGAGCAGTACTTC; CDR3: CSVRQGAGYEQYF
J: TRBJ2-1; size: -; D: -; V: TRBV7-2; DNA: TGTGCCAGCAGCTTAGTGATAGACAATGAGCAGTTCTTC; CDR3: CASSLVIDNEQFF
J: TRBJ2-1; size: -; D: TRBD1; V: TRBV6-2/TRBV6-3; DNA: TGTGCCAGCAGCTCACAGGGGGCGCGGGCCCGGGAGCAGTTCTTC; CDR3: CASSSQGARAREQFF
J: TRBJ2-7; size: many; D: -; V: TRBV3-1; DNA: TGTGCCAGCAGCCTTTCGGGGGACTCCTACGAGCAGTACTTC; CDR3: CASSLSGDSYEQYF
J: TRBJ2-3; size: -; D: -; V: TRBV21-1; DNA: TGTGCCAGCAGCAAAGTTGGGAAGTCCCCAGATACGCAGTATTTT; CDR3: CASSKVGKSPDTQYF
J: TRBJ2-3; size: few; D: TRBD1; V: TRBV5-6; DNA: TGTGCCAGCAGCAGACAGGGTGGGGGAGATACGCAGTATTTT; CDR3: CASSRQGGGDTQYF
J: TRBJ1-5; size: -; D: -; V: TRBV28; DNA: TGTGCCACTAGGGCAACAAATCAGCCCCAGCATTTT; CDR3: CATRATNQPQHF
J: TRBJ2-6; size: few; D: -; V: TRBV20-1; DNA: TGCAGTGCTAGATATCAGGGCCACTCTGGGGCCAACGTCCTGACTTTC; CDR3: CSARYQGHSGANVLTF
J: TRBJ1-4; size: -; D: -; V: TRBV11-2; DNA: TGTGCCAGCAGCCTACAGGGATTTAATGAAAAACTGTTTTTT; CDR3: CASSLQGFNEKLFF
J: TRBJ2-2; size: -; D: -; V: TRBV29-1; DNA: TGCAGCGGGACCCCAGGCGCCGGGGAGCTGTTTTTT; CDR3: CSGTPGAGELFF